The clone carrying this TCR beta chain was counted once. As yet, its antigen is unknown. This may be a read error, as it is one base from a much larger clone. This entry is derived from a study of T-cell reconstitution after alpha-beta-depleted transplantation in children. Study outcomes and limitations: Surviving thymic progenitors and recipient T cells were the source of high TCRbeta diversity at day 60 in some patients. One year after transplant, T-cell counts and diversity came mostly from newly produced T cells. After transplant, at about two months, alpha-beta T cells were reportedly derived from several hundred expanded graft clones.

Unique molecular identifiers were used to barcode this TCRbeta library. TCRdb reanalysed the PCR reads using MiXCR and keeps one entry per CDR3 protein. This table holds about 440,000 distinct CDR3 sequences, around two fifths found once. There are 16 residues in the CDR3. Germline V gene data show CDR1 as SGHAT and CDR2 as FQDESV (reference sequence). The sequence came from a girl aged 2-10 years with aplastic anemia, due to receive a stem cell transplant. Sample: PBMCs, taken before TCRalphabeta/CD19-depleted stem cell transplant. This rearrangement joins TRBV11-1 to TRBJ2-1; D is possibly TRBD2 (6 bases). CDR3: CASGLGLARSYNEQFF. Written as DNA, the CDR3 is TGTGCCAGCGGCTTAGGGCTAGCGCGGTCCTACAATGAGCAGTTCTTC.